The subject of this entry is one T cell receptor beta chain. Its antigen is unidentified. Original methodology: CDR3 was compared across clinicopathological groups, and the resulting differences were used to build a distant-metastasis classifier for papillary thyroid cancer. TCRdb re-called the PCR reads via MiXCR. V and J calls and clone size were set by TCRdb, not the authors. This sample has about 16,000 clones; 30% to 35% occur once, and the top ten carry approximately 7%. The CDR3 covers 11 residues. Per the germline V gene, CDR1 is GTSNPN and CDR2 is SVGIG (reference sequence). The ends were cut back, 3 bases at V and 6 bases at J, with 5 bases in the middle. None of the patients had undergone any treatment ahead of thyroid surgery. This record belongs to a study of metastatic and nonmetastatic thyroid tumors. Study results and limitations: Versus benign nodules, malignant thyroid tumors reportedly had significantly higher TCR beta diversity, in blood and tumor.

The TCR sequence derives from a female donor with papillary thyroid cancer or a benign thyroid nodule (not recorded which). Some clones in this sample may be carry-over from other donors' samples. Material for sequencing was tumor tissue. The rearrangement links TRBV30 to TRBJ2-2; D is unclear. CDR3 protein: CAWSPSGELFF. The CDR3 DNA reads TGTGCCTGGAGCCCCTCCGGGGAGCTGTTTTTT.